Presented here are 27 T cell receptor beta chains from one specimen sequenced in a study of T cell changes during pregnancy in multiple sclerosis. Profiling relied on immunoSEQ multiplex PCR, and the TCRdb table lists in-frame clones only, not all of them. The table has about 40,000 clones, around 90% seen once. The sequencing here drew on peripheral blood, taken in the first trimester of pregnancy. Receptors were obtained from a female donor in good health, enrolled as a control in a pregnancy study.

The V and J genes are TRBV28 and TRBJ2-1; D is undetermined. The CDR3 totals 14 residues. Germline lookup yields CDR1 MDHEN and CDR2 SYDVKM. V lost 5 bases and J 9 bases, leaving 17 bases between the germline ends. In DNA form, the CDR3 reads TGTGCCAGCAGTCTCCCTGCCCCCGGCGGTGAGCAGTTCTTC. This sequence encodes CASSLPAPGGEQFF.

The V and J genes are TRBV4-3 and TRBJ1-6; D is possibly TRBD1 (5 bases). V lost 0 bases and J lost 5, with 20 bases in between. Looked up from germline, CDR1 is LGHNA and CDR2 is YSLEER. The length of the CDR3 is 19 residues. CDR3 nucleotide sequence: TGCGCCAGCAGCCAAGATGGGAGGTTGGAGGGCAGGGATAATTCACCCCTCCACTTT. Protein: CASSQDGRLEGRDNSPLHF.

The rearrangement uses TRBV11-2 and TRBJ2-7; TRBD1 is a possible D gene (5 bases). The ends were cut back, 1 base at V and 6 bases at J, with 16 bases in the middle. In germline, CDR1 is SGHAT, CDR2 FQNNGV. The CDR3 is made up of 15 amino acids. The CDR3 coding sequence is TGTGCCAGCAGCTTAGTTTGGCAGGGAAAAGGCGAGCAGTACTTC. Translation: CASSLVWQGKGEQYF.

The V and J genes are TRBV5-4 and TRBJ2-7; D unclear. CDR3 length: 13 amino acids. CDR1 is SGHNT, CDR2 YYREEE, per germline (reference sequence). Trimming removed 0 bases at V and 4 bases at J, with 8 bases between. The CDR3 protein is CASSLGPYYEQYF. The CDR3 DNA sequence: TGTGCCAGCAGCTTGGGTCCGTATTACGAGCAGTACTTC.

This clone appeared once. The CDR3: CASSQVGLSISYEQYF. As DNA, the CDR3 is TGTGCCAGCAGCCAAGTGGGACTGAGTATATCCTACGAGCAGTACTTC. This chain connects TRBV14 to TRBJ2-7; maybe TRBD2 (6 bases). CDR1 is SGHDN, CDR2 FVKESK, per germline. The CDR3 extends over 16 amino acids. Trimming took off 1 base at V and 1 base at J, with 14 bases between the two ends.

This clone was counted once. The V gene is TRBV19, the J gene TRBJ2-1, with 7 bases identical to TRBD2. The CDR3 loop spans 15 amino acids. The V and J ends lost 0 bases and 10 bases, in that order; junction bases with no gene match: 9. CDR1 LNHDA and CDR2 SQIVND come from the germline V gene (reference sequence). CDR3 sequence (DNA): TGTGCCAGTAGTATAGACACGGGGAGGGGAGGGGAGCAGTTCTTC. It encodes CASSIDTGRGGEQFF.

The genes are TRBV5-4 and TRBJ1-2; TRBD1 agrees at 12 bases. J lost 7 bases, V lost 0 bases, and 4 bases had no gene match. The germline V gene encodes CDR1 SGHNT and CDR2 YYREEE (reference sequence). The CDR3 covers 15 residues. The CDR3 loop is CASSLVGTGGLGYTF. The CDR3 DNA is TGTGCCAGCAGCTTGGTCGGGACAGGGGGCCTTGGCTACACCTTC.

CDR3 region: CASSLASDTQYF. In DNA form, the CDR3 reads TGTGCCAGCAGCTTAGCTTCTGATACGCAGTATTTT. The V gene is TRBV7-6, the J gene TRBJ2-3; no reliable D call. Germline CDR1 SGHVS, CDR2 FNYEAQ. The CDR3 length is 12 residues. Deletions cut 0 bases from V and 6 bases from J, with 4 bases between.

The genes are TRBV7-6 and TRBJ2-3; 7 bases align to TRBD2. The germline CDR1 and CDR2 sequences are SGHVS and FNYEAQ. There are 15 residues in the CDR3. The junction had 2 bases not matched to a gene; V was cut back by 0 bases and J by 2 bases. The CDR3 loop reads CASSLAGTITDTQYF. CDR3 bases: TGTGCCAGCAGCTTAGCGGGGACTATCACAGATACGCAGTATTTT.

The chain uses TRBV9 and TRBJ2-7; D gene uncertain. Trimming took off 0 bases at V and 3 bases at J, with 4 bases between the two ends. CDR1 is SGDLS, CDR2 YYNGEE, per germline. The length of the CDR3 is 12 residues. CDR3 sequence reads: CASSVGDYEQYF. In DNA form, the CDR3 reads TGTGCCAGCAGCGTAGGAGACTACGAGCAGTACTTC.

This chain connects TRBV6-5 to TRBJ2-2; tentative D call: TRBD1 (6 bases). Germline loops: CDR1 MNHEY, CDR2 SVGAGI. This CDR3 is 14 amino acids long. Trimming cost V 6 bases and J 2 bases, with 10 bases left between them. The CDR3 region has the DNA TGTGCCAGCAGGAGGGGGATTAACACCGGGGAGCTGTTTTTT. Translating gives CASRRGINTGELFF.

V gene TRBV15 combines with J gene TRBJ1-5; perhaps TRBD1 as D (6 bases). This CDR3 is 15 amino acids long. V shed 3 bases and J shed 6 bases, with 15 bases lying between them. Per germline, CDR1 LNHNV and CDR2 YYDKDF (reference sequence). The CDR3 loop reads CATSREAAGVQPQHF. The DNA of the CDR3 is TGTGCCACCAGCAGGGAGGCGGCAGGGGTTCAGCCCCAGCATTTT. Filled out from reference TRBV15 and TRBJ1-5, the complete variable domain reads DAMVIQNPRYQVTQFGKPVTLSCSQTLNHNVMYWYQQKSSQAPKLLFHYYDKDFNNEADTPDNFQSRRPNTSFCFLDIRSPGLGDTAMYLCATSREAAGVQPQHFGDGTRLSIL.

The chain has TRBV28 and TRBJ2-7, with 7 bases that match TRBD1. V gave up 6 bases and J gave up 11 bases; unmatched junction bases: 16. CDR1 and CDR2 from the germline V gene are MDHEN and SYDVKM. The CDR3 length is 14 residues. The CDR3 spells CASRRQGGGYPKYF. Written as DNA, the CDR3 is TGTGCCAGCAGACGACAGGGTGGGGGTTATCCAAAGTACTTC.

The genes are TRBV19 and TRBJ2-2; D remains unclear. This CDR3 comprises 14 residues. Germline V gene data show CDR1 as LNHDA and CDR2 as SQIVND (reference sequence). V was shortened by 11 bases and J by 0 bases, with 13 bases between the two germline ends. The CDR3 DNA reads TGTGCCTCCAACGAGAGATCGAACACCGGGGAGCTGTTTTTT. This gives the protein CASNERSNTGELFF.

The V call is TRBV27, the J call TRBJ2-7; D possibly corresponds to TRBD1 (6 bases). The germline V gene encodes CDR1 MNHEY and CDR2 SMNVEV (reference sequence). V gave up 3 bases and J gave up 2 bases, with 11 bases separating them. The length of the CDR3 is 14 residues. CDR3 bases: TGTGCCAGCAGTTTCCAGGGGCGAACCTACGAGCAGTACTTC. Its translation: CASSFQGRTYEQYF.

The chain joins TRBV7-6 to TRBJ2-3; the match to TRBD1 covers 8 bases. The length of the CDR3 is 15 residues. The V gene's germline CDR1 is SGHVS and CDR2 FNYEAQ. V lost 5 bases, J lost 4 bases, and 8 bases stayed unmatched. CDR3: CASSQSRGPADTQYF. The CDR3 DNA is TGTGCCAGCAGCCAAAGCAGGGGGCCCGCAGATACGCAGTATTTT.

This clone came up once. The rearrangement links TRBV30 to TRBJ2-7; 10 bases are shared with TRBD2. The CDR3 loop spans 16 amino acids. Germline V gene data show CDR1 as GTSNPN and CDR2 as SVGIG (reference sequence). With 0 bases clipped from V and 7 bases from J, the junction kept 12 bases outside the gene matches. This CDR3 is CAWSVWRTSGPKEQYF. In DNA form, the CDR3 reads TGTGCCTGGAGTGTGTGGAGGACTAGCGGCCCCAAGGAGCAGTACTTC.

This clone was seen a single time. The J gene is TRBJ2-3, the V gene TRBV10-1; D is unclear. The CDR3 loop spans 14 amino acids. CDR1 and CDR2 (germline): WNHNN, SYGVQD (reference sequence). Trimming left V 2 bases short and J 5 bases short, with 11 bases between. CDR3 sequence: CASSESVVGDTQYF. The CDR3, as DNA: TGCGCCAGCAGTGAGAGCGTCGTGGGAGATACGCAGTATTTT.

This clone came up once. CDR3 residues: CATSVGRVNEQFF. The CDR3 nucleotides read TGTGCCACCAGCGTGGGGAGAGTAAATGAGCAGTTCTTC. The gene calls are TRBV15 and TRBJ2-1; tentatively, D is TRBD2 (5 bases). Germline CDR1 LNHNV, CDR2 YYDKDF (reference sequence). V shed 5 bases and J shed 7 bases, with 12 bases lying between them. This CDR3 is 13 amino acids long.

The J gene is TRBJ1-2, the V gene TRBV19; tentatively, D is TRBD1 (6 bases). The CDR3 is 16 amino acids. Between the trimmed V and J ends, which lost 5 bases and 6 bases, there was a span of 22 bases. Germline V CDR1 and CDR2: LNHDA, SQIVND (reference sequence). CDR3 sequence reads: CASSQRPGQGYDGYTF. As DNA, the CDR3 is TGTGCCAGTAGTCAACGACCGGGACAAGGTTACGATGGCTACACCTTC. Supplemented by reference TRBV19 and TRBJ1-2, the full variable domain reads DGGITQSPKYLFRKEGQNVTLSCEQNLNHDAMYWYRQDPGQGLRLIYYSQIVNDFQKGDIAEGYSVSREKKESFPLTVTSAQKNPTAFYLCASSQRPGQGYDGYTFGSGTRLTVV.

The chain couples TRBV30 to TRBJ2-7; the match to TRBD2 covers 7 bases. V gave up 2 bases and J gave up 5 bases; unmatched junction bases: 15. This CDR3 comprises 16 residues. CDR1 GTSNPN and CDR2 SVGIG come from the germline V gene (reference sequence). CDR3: CAWSNWLDGEGHEQYF. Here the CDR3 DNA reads TGTGCCTGGAGTAATTGGTTGGACGGGGAGGGACACGAGCAGTACTTC. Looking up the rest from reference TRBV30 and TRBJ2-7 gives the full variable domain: SQTIHQWPATLVQPVGSPLSLECTVEGTSNPNLYWYRQAAGRGLQLLFYSVGIGQISSEVPQNLSASRPQDRQFILSSKKLLLSDSGFYLCAWSNWLDGEGHEQYFGPGTRLTVT.

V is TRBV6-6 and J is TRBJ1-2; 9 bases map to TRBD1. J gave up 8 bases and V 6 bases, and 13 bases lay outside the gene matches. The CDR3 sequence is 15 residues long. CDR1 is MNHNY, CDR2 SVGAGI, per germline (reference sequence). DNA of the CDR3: TGTGCCAGCAGAAACGAGAAAACAGGGGGCCGGGGCTACACCTTC. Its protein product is CASRNEKTGGRGYTF.

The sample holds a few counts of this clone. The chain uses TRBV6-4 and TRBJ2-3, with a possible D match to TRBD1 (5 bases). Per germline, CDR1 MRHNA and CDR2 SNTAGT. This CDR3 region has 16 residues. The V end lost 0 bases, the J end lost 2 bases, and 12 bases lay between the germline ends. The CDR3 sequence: CASSDSSVGATDTQYF. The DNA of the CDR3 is TGTGCCAGCAGTGACTCCTCGGTAGGGGCCACAGATACGCAGTATTTT.

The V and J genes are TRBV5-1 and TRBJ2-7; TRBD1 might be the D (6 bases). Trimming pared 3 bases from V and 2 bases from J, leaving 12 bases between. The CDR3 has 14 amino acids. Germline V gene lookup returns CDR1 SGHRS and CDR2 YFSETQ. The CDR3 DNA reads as TGCGCCAGCAGCTCCACCGGGACAACCTACGAGCAGTACTTC. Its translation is CASSSTGTTYEQYF. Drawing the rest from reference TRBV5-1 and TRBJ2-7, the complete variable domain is KAGVTQTPRYLIKTRGQQVTLSCSPISGHRSVSWYQQTPGQGLQFLFEYFSETQRNKGNFPGRFSGRQFSNSRSEMNVSTLELGDSALYLCASSSTGTTYEQYFGPGTRLTVT.

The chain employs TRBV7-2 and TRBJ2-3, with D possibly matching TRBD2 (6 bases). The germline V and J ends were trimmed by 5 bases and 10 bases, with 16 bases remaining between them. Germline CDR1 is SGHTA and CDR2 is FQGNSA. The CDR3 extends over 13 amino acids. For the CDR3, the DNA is TGTGCCAGCAGCAGGGGACTTCCCGCAGCGCAGTATTTT. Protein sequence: CASSRGLPAAQYF.

This chain's CDR3 is CASSQGGEAFF. CDR3 bases: TGTGCCAGCAGCCAAGGAGGGGAAGCTTTCTTT. V is TRBV4-2 and J is TRBJ1-1; D is ambiguous. CDR1 LGHNA and CDR2 YNFKEQ come from the germline V gene. The V and J ends lost 1 base and 8 bases respectively, with 5 bases between them. This CDR3 spans 11 amino acids.

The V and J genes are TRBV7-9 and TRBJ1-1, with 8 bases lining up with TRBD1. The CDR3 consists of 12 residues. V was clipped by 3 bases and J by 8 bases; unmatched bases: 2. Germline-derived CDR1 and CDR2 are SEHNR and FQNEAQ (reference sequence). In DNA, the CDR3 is TGTGCCAGCAGCTTGTACAGGGGGGAAGCTTTCTTT. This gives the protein CASSLYRGEAFF.